A single sample gave rise to the 19 T cell receptor beta chains below, sequenced in a study of T-cell reconstitution after alpha-beta-depleted transplantation in children. TCRbeta library construction was performed incorporating unique molecular identifiers. TCRdb re-called the PCR reads through MiXCR, storing one row per CDR3 protein. Of a few hundred thousand distinct CDR3 sequences in the sample, around 15% are singletons; the top ten hold under 30%. This sample comprised PBMCs, mostly from graft donor cells, obtained 360 days after TCRalphabeta/CD19-depleted stem cell transplant. These receptors were taken from a boy less than two years old who had a stem cell transplant for Wiskott-Aldrich syndrome, so the T cells may come from the graft donor.

The sample holds a few counts of this clonotype. J is TRBJ2-1 and V is TRBV5-1; 10 nucleotides line up with TRBD1. Germline CDR1 is SGHRS and CDR2 is YFSETQ. Trimming took 6 bases from V and 8 from J; bases not matched to a gene: 14. The CDR3 consists of 16 residues. For the CDR3, the DNA is TGCGCCAGCATGCTTAGGTGGGACAGGGGTAGGCATGAGCAGTTCTTC. It specifies CASMLRWDRGRHEQFF.

V and J are TRBV7-8 and TRBJ1-4; TRBD1 matches 8 bases. Trimming cost V 5 bases and J 8 bases; bases outside gene matches: 7. The germline V gene has CDR1 SGHVS and CDR2 FQNEAQ. The CDR3 spans 14 residues. The CDR3 reads CASSPDRGGEKLFF. CDR3 bases: TGTGCCAGCAGCCCTGACAGGGGAGGGGAAAAACTGTTTTTT.

The rearrangement uses TRBV7-7 and TRBJ2-2; TRBD2 agrees at 9 bases. Germline CDR1 and CDR2: SSHAT and FNYEAQ (reference sequence). Trimming at V came to 1 base and at J to 0 bases, leaving 6 bases not matched to a gene. CDR3 length: 18 amino acids. DNA of the CDR3: TGTGCCAGCAGCTTAGTTCACCTAGCGGGGACGAACACCGGGGAGCTGTTTTTT. The encoded protein is CASSLVHLAGTNTGELFF.

Only a few counts were recorded for this clonotype. The V call is TRBV4-2, the J call TRBJ1-5; no clear D gene. CDR3 size: 13 residues. V was cut by 4 bases and J by 4 bases, with 8 bases left in between. Looked up from germline, CDR1 is LGHNA and CDR2 is YNFKEQ. CDR3 residues: CASSRVLNQPQHF. The CDR3 nucleotides read TGTGCCAGCAGCCGCGTCCTGAATCAGCCCCAGCATTTT.

The chain combines TRBV2 with TRBJ1-5; TRBD1 matches 7 bases. Germline V gene sequence: CDR1 SNHLY, CDR2 FYNNEI. The trim removed 8 bases at V and 11 bases at J, leaving 9 bases unmatched. The CDR3 contains 12 residues. CDR3 sequence (DNA): TGTGCCAGCTGGGACAGAGTAACGACCCAGCATTTT. It codes for CASWDRVTTQHF.

In its sample, this clonotype was seen a few times. The J gene is TRBJ2-1, the V gene TRBV7-2; D perhaps matches TRBD1 (6 bases). The CDR3 loop spans 14 amino acids. Germline lookup yields CDR1 SGHTA and CDR2 FQGNSA. Trimming pared 4 bases from V and 6 bases from J, leaving 13 bases between. The CDR3 DNA is TGTGCCAGCAGCTCCTTCCTAGGGGGCAATGAGCAGTTCTTC. Protein: CASSSFLGGNEQFF.

The chain recombines TRBV12-3 or TRBV12-4 with TRBJ2-3, with TRBD2 identical over 7 bases. There are 15 residues in the CDR3. Germline trimming cut 7 bases from V and 3 bases from J; bases unmatched to any gene: 10. CDR3 loop: CASTPSGIETDTQYF. The CDR3 DNA sequence: TGTGCCAGCACCCCCAGCGGGATAGAGACAGATACGCAGTATTTT.

The J gene is TRBJ2-7, the V gene TRBV29-1; D may be TRBD1 (5 bases). This CDR3 comprises 12 residues. The V end was cut by 4 bases, the J end by 4 bases, with 11 bases between. The germline CDR1 and CDR2 sequences are SQVTM and ANQGSEA. The CDR3 reads CSVVGHTYEQYF. The CDR3, as DNA: TGCAGCGTTGTTGGACATACTTACGAGCAGTACTTC.

In its sample, this clonotype was seen many times. This chain joins TRBV20-1 and TRBJ2-3; 12 positions match TRBD2. V trimming: 6 bases; J trimming: 2 bases; junction bases outside the gene matches: 6. The germline gives CDR1 DFQATT, CDR2 SNEGSKA (reference sequence). The CDR3 covers 15 residues. The CDR3 DNA reads TGCAGTGCGGGGCTAGCGGGAGGGTCCACAGATACGCAGTATTTT. Translation gives CSAGLAGGSTDTQYF.

This clonotype has a handful of counts. CDR3 protein: CASSLVRGAFEQYF. As DNA, the CDR3 is TGTGCCAGCAGCTTAGTTCGGGGGGCCTTTGAGCAGTACTTC. The V call is TRBV7-2, the J call TRBJ2-7; TRBD2 might be the D (7 bases). The CDR3 has 14 residues. Germline CDR1 and CDR2: SGHTA and FQGNSA. V lost 1 base, J lost 7 bases, and 14 bases lay in between.

This clonotype was recorded a few times. The CDR3 region has the DNA TGCGCCAGCAGCTTAGAACGAGGGGGCACTGAAGCTTTCTTT. Its protein product is CASSLERGGTEAFF. The chain joins TRBV5-1 to TRBJ1-1; TRBD1 is a possible D gene (6 bases). With 2 bases removed from V and 4 bases from J, the gap between germline ends came to 12 bases. The V gene's germline CDR1 is SGHRS and CDR2 YFSETQ. The CDR3 has 14 residues.

This chain links TRBV11-2 with TRBJ2-7, with D perhaps being TRBD1 or TRBD2 (6 bases each). V gave up 1 base and J gave up 2 bases, with 15 bases separating them. The CDR3 contains 16 residues. CDR1 and CDR2 (germline): SGHAT, FQNNGV. The CDR3 reads CASSLVRGRGPYEQYF. CDR3 sequence (DNA): TGTGCCAGCAGCTTAGTGCGGGGCAGGGGCCCCTACGAGCAGTACTTC.

The gene calls are TRBV20-1 and TRBJ2-2; 7 positions match TRBD1. The CDR3 is 15 amino acids. Germline lookup yields CDR1 DFQATT and CDR2 SNEGSKA (reference sequence). The V segment lost 3 bases and the J segment 0 bases; nucleotides outside the gene matches: 4. CDR3 bases: TGCAGTGCTAGGGGACAGCCAACGAACACCGGGGAGCTGTTTTTT. Residues: CSARGQPTNTGELFF.

In this sample, this clonotype turned up a few times. The gene calls are TRBV18 and TRBJ2-7; tentative D call: TRBD1 (6 bases). The germline V and J ends were trimmed by 4 bases and 6 bases, with 19 bases remaining between them. CDR3 size: 15 residues. Germline CDR1 and CDR2: KGHSH and LQKENI. The DNA for the CDR3 is TGTGCCAGCTCACAAGTCCGACAGGCCGCACCCGAGCAGTACTTC. It specifies CASSQVRQAAPEQYF.

The chain is built from TRBV7-9 and TRBJ2-5; D gene ambiguous. The CDR3 has 14 amino acids. Per the germline V gene, CDR1 is SEHNR and CDR2 is FQNEAQ (reference sequence). V was pared by 5 bases and J by 0 bases, with 10 bases between. The CDR3 here is CASSRIVYQETQYF. CDR3 nucleotide sequence: TGTGCCAGCAGCAGAATCGTGTACCAAGAGACCCAGTACTTC.

Many counts were recorded for this clonotype. The J gene is TRBJ2-1, the V gene TRBV13; a weak D match, TRBD2 (6 bases). V was clipped by 7 bases and J by 3 bases, with 13 bases between them. Germline V gene lookup returns CDR1 PRHDT and CDR2 FYEKMQ (reference sequence). CDR3 length: 14 residues. CDR3 in DNA: TGTGCCAGCATGCGGCTAGCGAACTACAATGAGCAGTTCTTC. As protein: CASMRLANYNEQFF. Filled out from reference TRBV13 and TRBJ2-1, the complete variable domain reads AAGVIQSPRHLIKEKRETATLKCYPIPRHDTVYWYQQGPGQDPQFLISFYEKMQSDKGSIPDRFSAQQFSDYHSELNMSSLELGDSALYFCASMRLANYNEQFFGPGTRLTVL.

This clonotype has just a few counts. The chain recombines TRBV24-1 with TRBJ2-3; 9 bases match TRBD2. V lost 4 bases to trimming and J lost 5 bases; unmatched junction nucleotides: 6. This CDR3 contains 15 residues. The germline V gene has CDR1 KGHDR and CDR2 SFDVKD. Here the CDR3 reads CATSEGSGSQDTQYF. Here the CDR3 DNA reads TGTGCCACCAGTGAGGGTAGCGGGAGTCAAGATACGCAGTATTTT.

This clonotype was recorded many times. CDR3: CASSFGGHLSQWEQFF. CDR3 bases: TGTGCCAGCAGCTTCGGGGGACACCTCTCGCAATGGGAGCAGTTCTTC. The J gene is TRBJ2-1, the V gene TRBV11-2; D possibly matches TRBD1 or TRBD2 (6 bases each). Trimming stripped 3 bases from V and 10 bases from J, with 22 bases between. Germline CDR1 and CDR2: SGHAT and FQNNGV. The CDR3 runs 16 residues.

This clonotype occurred a few times. The J gene is TRBJ2-3, the V gene TRBV7-9, with a possible D match to TRBD2 (5 bases). The CDR3 has 16 residues. Germline V gives CDR1 SEHNR, CDR2 FQNEAQ (reference sequence). V gave up 3 bases and J gave up 1 base, with 14 bases separating them. DNA for the CDR3: TGTGCCAGCAGCTTTAAACTAGGTGGGCGCACAGATACGCAGTATTTT. It specifies CASSFKLGGRTDTQYF. The variable domain in full, completed from reference TRBV7-9 and TRBJ2-3, reads DTGVSQNPRHKITKRGQNVTFRCDPISEHNRLYWYRQTLGQGPEFLTYFQNEAQLEKSRLLSDRFSAERPKGSFSTLEIQRTEQGDSAMYLCASSFKLGGRTDTQYFGPGTRLTVL.